Following are 15 T cell receptor beta chains from one sample sequenced in a study of OX40 agonist ivuxolimab in advanced cancers. The assay was immunoSEQ multiplex PCR, and TCRdb's table has in-frame clones only and misses some. The table lists 90,000 or so clones, around 87% of them singletons. Sequencing was performed on CD4+ or CD8+ T cells sorted from blood, taken in a trial of the OX40 agonist ivuxolimab. These receptors were taken from an adult with an advanced solid tumor such as melanoma, head and neck, liver or kidney cancer.

The gene calls are TRBV7-3 and TRBJ2-1; 13 nucleotides align to TRBD2. The germline gives CDR1 SGHTA, CDR2 FQGTGA. The length of the CDR3 is 15 residues. V lost 5 bases and J lost 8; bases outside the gene matches: 6. In DNA, the CDR3 is TGTGCCAGCAGCCCCGGGACTAGCGGGACCGATGAGCAGTTCTTC. Protein: CASSPGTSGTDEQFF.

The chain carries TRBV6-5 and TRBJ1-2, with D maybe TRBD1 (5 bases). V was pared by 6 bases and J by 5 bases, with 16 bases between. CDR1 MNHEY and CDR2 SVGAGI come from the germline V gene. The CDR3 loop spans 14 amino acids. The CDR3 nucleotides read TGTGCCAGCAGCTCCCCCGGGACCGAGTATGGCTACACCTTC. Translated: CASSSPGTEYGYTF.

The V and J genes are TRBV6-6 and TRBJ1-5, with TRBD1 matching 10 bases. The CDR3 has 14 amino acids. CDR1 is MNHNY and CDR2 is SVGAGI in the germline V gene (reference sequence). Unmatched junction bases numbered 2, after V lost 8 bases and J lost 1 base. The CDR3 spells CASGQGVSNQPQHF. CDR3 nucleotides: TGTGCCAGCGGACAGGGGGTGAGCAATCAGCCCCAGCATTTT.

A word on this clone: Other DNA sequences in the same sample also yield this CDR3. This rearrangement joins TRBV19 to TRBJ1-1; D is uncertain. CDR1 is LNHDA, CDR2 SQIVND, per germline (reference sequence). The germline V and J ends were trimmed by 3 bases and 0 bases, with 5 bases remaining between them. The length of the CDR3 is 13 residues. The CDR3 sequence is CASSMTVNTEAFF. Here the CDR3 DNA reads TGTGCCAGTAGTATGACGGTGAACACTGAAGCTTTCTTT.

The gene calls are TRBV19 and TRBJ2-5; 10 bases agree with TRBD1. This CDR3 is built from 14 residues. J gave up 5 bases and V 5 bases, and 5 bases lay outside the gene matches. CDR1 and CDR2 (germline): LNHDA, SQIVND (reference sequence). The CDR3, as DNA: TGTGCCAGTAGTTCCCGGGACAGGGGTGAGACCCAGTACTTC. This sequence encodes CASSSRDRGETQYF.

This clone was counted once. Different DNA sequences within this sample yield the same CDR3. The chain combines TRBV29-1 with TRBJ2-2, with D perhaps TRBD1 (5 bases). V lost 3 bases, J lost 3 bases, and 8 bases lay in between. The CDR3 runs 13 residues. Germline V gene sequence: CDR1 SQVTM, CDR2 ANQGSEA. This CDR3 reads CSVDAGYTGELFF. CDR3 nucleotide sequence: TGCAGCGTTGATGCAGGGTACACCGGGGAGCTGTTTTTT.

This chain links TRBV29-1 with TRBJ1-1, with D tentatively TRBD1 (5 bases). Germline assignment: CDR1 SQVTM and CDR2 ANQGSEA. Trimming took off 2 bases at V and 1 base at J, with 14 bases between the two ends. This CDR3 has 15 residues. This CDR3 reads CSVEPTGLPNTEAFF. CDR3 in DNA: TGCAGCGTTGAACCGACGGGACTCCCGAACACTGAAGCTTTCTTT.

This chain uses TRBV11-2 with TRBJ2-1; 12 bases line up with TRBD1. CDR1 and CDR2 (germline): SGHAT, FQNNGV. The CDR3 length is 15 residues. The ends lost 5 bases at V and 8 bases at J; junction bases unmatched: 7. CDR3 in DNA: TGTGCCAGCAGCGCGAGGGACAGGGGGCGCGATGAGCAGTTCTTC. Encoded protein: CASSARDRGRDEQFF.

This clone was counted once. V gene TRBV30 combines with J gene TRBJ1-5, with unresolved D. CDR1 is GTSNPN, CDR2 SVGIG, per germline (reference sequence). CDR3 length: 15 amino acids. The germline V and J ends were trimmed by 3 bases and 5 bases, with 17 bases remaining between them. This CDR3 reads CAWSFGPRGDQPQHF. CDR3 in DNA: TGTGCCTGGAGCTTCGGACCGCGCGGGGATCAGCCCCAGCATTTT.

The V and J genes are TRBV9 and TRBJ2-3, with TRBD2 matching 11 bases. The CDR3 runs to 17 residues. The germline V gene has CDR1 SGDLS and CDR2 YYNGEE. Trimming took 0 bases from V and 2 from J; bases not matched to a gene: 5. In nucleotides, the CDR3 is TGTGCCAGCAGCGTAGCCCCACTAGCGGGAGACACAGATACGCAGTATTTT. This gives the protein CASSVAPLAGDTDTQYF.

This clone was picked up one time. This CDR3 is CASSPSGTGLYEQYF. The CDR3 DNA follows: TGTGCCAGCAGCCCCTCCGGGACAGGGCTCTACGAGCAGTACTTC. V usage is TRBV5-4 and J usage is TRBJ2-7; 9 bases match TRBD1. There are 15 residues in the CDR3. V dropped 4 bases and J dropped 3; count of bases not matched to a gene: 8. Per the germline V gene, CDR1 is SGHNT and CDR2 is YYREEE (reference sequence).

This chain joins TRBV4-2 and TRBJ2-3; 8 bases align to TRBD1. V trimming: 4 bases; J trimming: 3 bases; junction bases outside the gene matches: 6. The germline gives CDR1 LGHNA, CDR2 YNFKEQ. The CDR3 runs 15 residues. The CDR3 loop reads CASSRTGKLTDTQYF. CDR3 sequence (DNA): TGTGCCAGCAGCCGGACAGGGAAATTAACAGATACGCAGTATTTT.

The chain is built from TRBV2 and TRBJ2-1, with a tentative D call TRBD1 (5 bases). CDR3 size: 15 residues. Trimming left V 4 bases short and J 12 bases short, with 22 bases between. Per the germline V gene, CDR1 is SNHLY and CDR2 is FYNNEI. Here the CDR3 DNA reads TGTGCCAGCAGTGTCCCACAGGCTGATTTCAATTGGCAGTTCTTC. It is translated as CASSVPQADFNWQFF.

The rearrangement uses TRBV5-1 and TRBJ1-1; D may be TRBD1 (6 bases). This CDR3 spans 15 amino acids. The germline V gene has CDR1 SGHRS and CDR2 YFSETQ. V gave up 2 bases and J gave up 4 bases, with 15 bases separating them. This chain's CDR3 is CASSFSGAVGTEAFF. CDR3 DNA sequence: TGCGCCAGCAGCTTCTCGGGGGCGGTGGGCACTGAAGCTTTCTTT. Full variable domain (rest looked up from reference TRBV5-1 and TRBJ1-1): KAGVTQTPRYLIKTRGQQVTLSCSPISGHRSVSWYQQTPGQGLQFLFEYFSETQRNKGNFPGRFSGRQFSNSRSEMNVSTLELGDSALYLCASSFSGAVGTEAFFGQGTRLTVV.

The rearrangement joins TRBV6-1 to TRBJ1-5, with 7 bases matching TRBD1. V lost 6 bases to trimming and J lost 7 bases; unmatched junction nucleotides: 6. The CDR3 has 13 amino acids. The V gene's germline CDR1 is MNHNS and CDR2 SASEGT. The CDR3 DNA reads TGTGCCAGCAGCGACAGGGTCATACAGCCCCAGCATTTT. Amino acids: CASSDRVIQPQHF.